Following are 27 T cell receptor beta chains from one sample sequenced in a study of chemoradiotherapy in HPV16-positive cancers. Repertoires were generated with immunoSEQ multiplex PCR, while TCRdb's copy carries only in-frame clones and drops some. The repertoire holds roughly 9,000 clones, with approximately 81% as singletons. The source was tumor tissue, collected from a patient who underwent chemoradiotherapy. These receptors all stem from a human donor with HPV-associated anogenital cancer.

V usage is TRBV4-1 and J usage is TRBJ1-5; possibly TRBD1 for D (5 bases). Germline loops: CDR1 MGHRA, CDR2 YSYEKL. Trimming removed 5 bases from V and 2 bases from J, with 13 bases in between. This CDR3 has 15 residues. The CDR3 nucleotides are TGCGCCAGCAGCGGGGCCGGGCAAGGCAATCAGCCCCAGCATTTT. This encodes CASSGAGQGNQPQHF.

The rearrangement uses TRBV28 and TRBJ2-6, with D possibly TRBD1 on 5 matching bases. The germline V and J ends were trimmed by 4 bases and 0 bases, with 13 bases remaining between them. The CDR3 has 17 amino acids. Germline-derived CDR1 and CDR2 are MDHEN and SYDVKM. The CDR3 region has the DNA TGTGCCAGCAGTTCCTCAGGACACCCCTCTGGGGCCAACGTCCTGACTTTC. This gives the protein CASSSSGHPSGANVLTF.

The rearrangement links TRBV28 to TRBJ2-7; TRBD2 matches 7 bases. The germline V gene has CDR1 MDHEN and CDR2 SYDVKM. The CDR3 sequence is 12 residues long. The V and J ends lost 5 bases and 7 bases, in that order; junction bases with no gene match: 5. The CDR3 reads CASSRGLVEQYF. CDR3 in DNA: TGTGCCAGCAGTCGAGGACTAGTAGAGCAGTACTTC.

This clone came up a few times. The V gene is TRBV19, the J gene TRBJ2-7; a possible D gene is TRBD2 (6 bases). Germline values: CDR1 LNHDA, CDR2 SQIVND (reference sequence). The CDR3 has 13 residues. V was pared by 10 bases and J by 0 bases, with 13 bases between. CDR3 protein: CATVDGSSYEQYF. The DNA for the CDR3 is TGTGCCACCGTGGACGGGAGCTCCTACGAGCAGTACTTC.

V usage is TRBV10-1 and J usage is TRBJ2-3; TRBD1 matches 10 bases. V lost 6 bases to trimming and J lost 4 bases; unmatched junction nucleotides: 7. The germline gives CDR1 WNHNN, CDR2 SYGVQD (reference sequence). The CDR3 is 15 residues long. Here the CDR3 reads CASSRRTGGPDTQYF. In DNA, the CDR3 is TGCGCCAGCAGCCGGCGGACAGGGGGTCCAGATACGCAGTATTTT.

The chain uses TRBV11-3 and TRBJ2-7; the D is unclear. CDR3 length: 12 residues. Germline V lookup: CDR1 SGHNT, CDR2 YENEEA. Trimming pared 0 bases from V and 3 bases from J, leaving 3 bases between. The chain's CDR3 is CASSLEGYEQYF. In DNA, the CDR3 is TGTGCCAGCAGCTTAGAGGGCTACGAGCAGTACTTC. Variable domain in full (rest from reference TRBV11-3 and TRBJ2-7): EAGVVQSPRYKIIEKKQPVAFWCNPISGHNTLYWYLQNLGQGPELLIRYENEEAVDDSQLPKDRFSAERLKGVDSTLKIQPAELGDSAVYLCASSLEGYEQYFGPGTRLTVT.

The chain recombines TRBV25-1 with TRBJ1-1; a weak D match, TRBD1 (5 bases). The CDR3 totals 11 residues. Trimming shortened V by 8 bases and J by 5 bases, and 9 bases separated the two germline ends. CDR1 and CDR2 (germline): MGHDK, SYGVNS. CDR3 coding DNA: TGTGCCAGCGCAGGGTATACTGAAGCTTTCTTT. Encoded protein: CASAGYTEAFF.

The chain joins TRBV27 to TRBJ2-3; 9 bases fit TRBD2. Germline V gene lookup returns CDR1 MNHEY and CDR2 SMNVEV (reference sequence). J was trimmed by 10 bases and V by 2 bases; bases with no gene match: 13. The CDR3 contains 16 residues. The CDR3, as DNA: TGTGCCAGCAGTTTAATAGCGGGGGCCACCCCAGTCCCGCAGTATTTT. Translated, it gives CASSLIAGATPVPQYF.

The chain uses TRBV6-6 and TRBJ1-2; D not resolved. V lost 0 bases to trimming and J lost 8 bases, with 7 bases between them. The CDR3 contains 12 residues. Per germline, CDR1 MNHNY and CDR2 SVGAGI (reference sequence). The CDR3 sequence: CASSYSDTGYTF. Here the CDR3 DNA reads TGTGCCAGCAGTTACTCGGATACCGGCTACACCTTC.

The genes are TRBV29-1 and TRBJ2-7; possibly TRBD2 for D (6 bases). This CDR3 comprises 14 residues. Trimming stripped 5 bases from V and 0 bases from J, with 14 bases between. Germline-derived CDR1 and CDR2 are SQVTM and ANQGSEA. The chain's CDR3 is CSVRQVGGSYEQYF. The CDR3 nucleotides are TGCAGCGTTCGCCAGGTGGGGGGCTCCTACGAGCAGTACTTC.

This chain joins TRBV6-1 and TRBJ2-7, with TRBD1 matching over 10 bases. Germline V gene sequence: CDR1 MNHNS, CDR2 SASEGT. The CDR3 has 15 residues. With V trimmed by 5 bases and J by 5 bases, 9 bases remained unmatched. The CDR3 spells CASSNPGQGIHEQYV. The CDR3 DNA follows: TGTGCCAGCAGTAACCCGGGACAGGGGATCCACGAGCAGTACGTC.

This clone is a singleton in its sample. As DNA, the CDR3 is TGTGCCAGCAGCGACAGGACAGTTACCCTTGGGCAGTACTTC. This translates into CASSDRTVTLGQYF. The genes are TRBV7-8 and TRBJ2-7; tentative D call: TRBD1 (6 bases). The CDR3 has 14 residues. CDR1 SGHVS and CDR2 FQNEAQ come from the germline V gene. Between the trimmed V and J ends, which lost 5 bases and 9 bases, there was a span of 20 bases.

In its sample, this clone was seen a few times. The V and J genes are TRBV7-9 and TRBJ2-7, with 9 bases that match TRBD1. V lost 4 bases, J lost 7 bases, and 8 bases stayed unmatched. Germline CDR1 SEHNR, CDR2 FQNEAQ (reference sequence). The CDR3 covers 14 residues. In DNA, the CDR3 is TGTGCCAGCAGCTCCCGGGACAGGGCTACGGAGCAGTACGTC. Its protein product is CASSSRDRATEQYV.

The genes are TRBV11-3 and TRBJ1-1; no definite D call. V lost 2 bases to trimming and J lost 4 bases, with 17 bases between them. There are 16 residues in the CDR3. In germline, CDR1 is SGHNT, CDR2 YENEEA. The CDR3 reads CASSLWAQPGGTEAFF. CDR3 nucleotide sequence: TGTGCCAGCAGCTTATGGGCTCAACCAGGTGGCACTGAAGCTTTCTTT. Full variable domain (missing parts from reference TRBV11-3 and TRBJ1-1): EAGVVQSPRYKIIEKKQPVAFWCNPISGHNTLYWYLQNLGQGPELLIRYENEEAVDDSQLPKDRFSAERLKGVDSTLKIQPAELGDSAVYLCASSLWAQPGGTEAFFGQGTRLTVV.

The chain couples TRBV20-1 to TRBJ2-1; D gene unclear. Germline V lookup: CDR1 DFQATT, CDR2 SNEGSKA (reference sequence). Trimming pared 3 bases from V and 6 bases from J, leaving 6 bases between. The CDR3 has 11 residues. The CDR3 here is CSARILNEQFF. For the CDR3, the DNA is TGCAGTGCTAGGATACTCAATGAGCAGTTCTTC.

This clone came up a few times. The rearrangement links TRBV5-4 to TRBJ2-2; the D is unclear. This CDR3 has 12 amino acids. The V gene's germline CDR1 is SGHNT and CDR2 YYREEE (reference sequence). Trimming took 3 bases from V and 4 from J, leaving 4 bases between them. The CDR3 protein is CASSSSTGELFF. CDR3 DNA sequence: TGTGCCAGCAGCTCTTCCACCGGGGAGCTGTTTTTT.

This sequence joins TRBV19 and TRBJ2-5; possibly TRBD2 for D (6 bases). CDR1 and CDR2 (germline): LNHDA, SQIVND (reference sequence). With 6 bases removed from V and 4 bases from J, the gap between germline ends came to 12 bases. The CDR3 is 13 amino acids. CDR3 residues: CASRLASTETQYF. The CDR3 bases are TGTGCCAGTAGACTAGCTTCGACAGAGACCCAGTACTTC. The complete variable domain, with remaining parts taken from reference TRBV19 and TRBJ2-5, reads DGGITQSPKYLFRKEGQNVTLSCEQNLNHDAMYWYRQDPGQGLRLIYYSQIVNDFQKGDIAEGYSVSREKKESFPLTVTSAQKNPTAFYLCASRLASTETQYFGPGTRLLVL.

This clone was recorded a few times. The V gene is TRBV7-9, the J gene TRBJ1-6; D is unresolved. Germline CDR1 reads SEHNR; CDR2 reads FQNEAQ (reference sequence). The CDR3 has 18 amino acids. Between the trimmed V and J ends, which lost 0 bases and 9 bases, there was a span of 21 bases. The CDR3 is CASSLAGVREIRGSPLHF. CDR3 DNA sequence: TGTGCCAGCAGCTTAGCGGGCGTCCGGGAGATTCGGGGTTCACCCCTCCACTTT.

V gene TRBV6-1 combines with J gene TRBJ1-1; D gene ambiguous. The V gene's germline CDR1 is MNHNS and CDR2 SASEGT. Trimming removed 2 bases at V and 1 base at J, with 5 bases between. CDR3 size: 13 residues. CDR3 coding DNA: TGTGCCAGCAGTGAACAGGAGAACACTGAAGCTTTCTTT. It codes for CASSEQENTEAFF.

This clone was seen a handful of times. The rearrangement links TRBV14 to TRBJ1-2; perhaps TRBD1 as D (5 bases). Germline CDR1 SGHDN, CDR2 FVKESK. V shed 1 base and J shed 2 bases, with 11 bases lying between them. The CDR3 extends over 15 amino acids. DNA for the CDR3: TGTGCCAGCAGCCAAGTCGCAGGGTCCAACTATGGCTACACCTTC. Protein: CASSQVAGSNYGYTF. Full variable domain (remainder filled in from reference TRBV14 and TRBJ1-2): EAGVTQFPSHSVIEKGQTVTLRCDPISGHDNLYWYRRVMGKEIKFLLHFVKESKQDESGMPNNRFLAERTGGTYSTLKVQPAELEDSGVYFCASSQVAGSNYGYTFGSGTRLTVV.

This clone came up a few times. The chain carries TRBV2 and TRBJ2-3; 8 nucleotides align to TRBD2. There are 14 residues in the CDR3. Unmatched junction bases numbered 5, after V lost 3 bases and J lost 6 bases. CDR1 is SNHLY, CDR2 FYNNEI, per germline. In DNA form, the CDR3 reads TGTGCCAGCAGTGACAGCGGGAGAAGCGATACGCAGTATTTT. Amino acid sequence: CASSDSGRSDTQYF.

Written as DNA, the CDR3 is TGTGCCAGCAGGTTGTGGGGGGCGAACGGCTACACCTTC. Amino acid sequence: CASRLWGANGYTF. This chain connects TRBV5-6 to TRBJ1-2, with a tentative D call TRBD1 (6 bases). Germline V gives CDR1 SGHDT, CDR2 YYEEEE. V was trimmed by 5 bases and J by 8 bases, leaving 16 bases between them. The CDR3 extends over 13 amino acids.

The genes are TRBV7-9 and TRBJ1-1, with 7 bases matching TRBD1. The V and J ends lost 0 bases and 10 bases, in that order; junction bases with no gene match: 11. CDR3 length: 15 amino acids. Germline assignment: CDR1 SEHNR and CDR2 FQNEAQ (reference sequence). CDR3 amino acids: CASSLAGGQRLGAFF. As DNA, the CDR3 is TGTGCCAGCAGCTTAGCGGGGGGACAGCGCCTGGGAGCTTTCTTT.

V is TRBV6-5 and J is TRBJ1-1; TRBD1 is a possible D gene (6 bases). Germline V gene lookup returns CDR1 MNHEY and CDR2 SVGAGI. CDR3 length equals 15 residues. The V gene lost 6 bases and the J gene lost 1 base, with 15 bases spanning the gap. The CDR3 region is CASRDLGGQNTEAFF. The CDR3 DNA reads as TGTGCCAGCAGGGACCTCGGGGGCCAGAACACTGAAGCTTTCTTT.

The chain recombines TRBV2 with TRBJ1-2; D is perhaps TRBD1 (5 bases). There are 16 residues in the CDR3. Per the germline V gene, CDR1 is SNHLY and CDR2 is FYNNEI. Deletions cut 9 bases from V and 5 bases from J, with 25 bases between. The CDR3 loop is CASTRDLNDPTYGYTF. The CDR3 DNA sequence: TGTGCCAGTACCCGGGACCTAAACGATCCGACTTATGGCTACACCTTC. Combining the CDR3 with reference TRBV2 and TRBJ1-2 gives the whole variable domain EPEVTQTPSHQVTQMGQEVILRCVPISNHLYFYWYRQILGQKVEFLVSFYNNEISEKSEIFDDQFSVERPDGSNFTLKIRSTKLEDSAMYFCASTRDLNDPTYGYTFGSGTRLTVV.

This chain joins TRBV6-1 and TRBJ2-7; D gene unclear. This CDR3 is 15 amino acids long. V was clipped by 4 bases and J by 3 bases, with 16 bases between them. Germline V lookup: CDR1 MNHNS, CDR2 SASEGT. The CDR3 spells CASSGVKGSFYEQYV. The CDR3 region has the DNA TGTGCCAGCAGTGGAGTGAAGGGCAGCTTCTACGAGCAGTACGTC.

The J gene is TRBJ1-2, the V gene TRBV14; TRBD1 might be the D (6 bases). Trimming took off 5 bases at V and 9 bases at J, with 16 bases between the two ends. CDR1 is SGHDN and CDR2 is FVKESK in the germline V gene. The CDR3 consists of 13 residues. The CDR3 region has the DNA TGTGCCAGCAGCACGGGACAATTCAGTAGCTACACCTTC. Translation gives CASSTGQFSSYTF.